Listed here are 22 T cell receptor beta chains from one sample, sequenced in a study of blood T cells in healthy people across ages. The authors ran a second PCR of about 6 to 11 cycles using a sample-barcoded 5' primer and a J-beta primer mix. TCRdb analysed the 5' RACE reads with MiXCR anew, one entry per CDR3 protein. Counted here are 540,000 or so distinct CDR3 sequences, roughly 43% occurring once; the ten biggest clones make up around 25%. The sequencing input was blood. These receptors originate from a man at least 80 years old in good health.

This clonotype was seen a few times. The chain couples TRBV10-3 to TRBJ2-7, with 7 nucleotides matching TRBD2. Germline CDR1 is ENHRY and CDR2 is SYGVKD. J gave up 1 base and V 8 bases, and 20 bases lay outside the gene matches. This CDR3 is built from 18 residues. The CDR3 DNA is TGTGCCATCGGCGGGGGAGGGGAGGGTGTTTGGGTTTCCTACGAGCAGTACTTC. Residues: CAIGGGGEGVWVSYEQYF.

This clonotype appeared once. This chain connects TRBV10-2 to TRBJ1-5; 11 bases map to TRBD1. Looked up from germline, CDR1 is WSHSY and CDR2 is SAAADI. J gave up 5 bases and V 5 bases, and 8 bases lay outside the gene matches. The CDR3 consists of 16 residues. CDR3 protein: CASSPGTGGLDQPQHF. Written as DNA, the CDR3 is TGCGCCAGCAGTCCCGGGACAGGGGGTTTGGATCAGCCCCAGCATTTT.

The rearrangement links TRBV12-3 or TRBV12-4 to TRBJ2-3, with a possible D match to TRBD1 (5 bases). V gave up 6 bases and J gave up 2 bases, with 9 bases separating them. The CDR3 spans 13 residues. CDR3 amino acids: CASSAGHTDTQYF. CDR3 nucleotides: TGTGCCAGCAGCGCAGGACACACAGATACGCAGTATTTT.

The CDR3 nucleotides read TGTGCCAGCAGTTCCGGAGACGGAAGGAATTCACCCCTCCACTTT. It yields the protein CASSSGDGRNSPLHF. This rearrangement joins TRBV6-2 or TRBV6-3 to TRBJ1-6; the D is unclear. CDR3 length: 15 residues. The germline CDR1 and CDR2 sequences are MNHEY and SVGEGT. The V and J ends lost 4 bases and 7 bases respectively, with 14 bases between them.

The V and J genes are TRBV5-1 and TRBJ2-2; D is ambiguous. The CDR3 spans 15 residues. CDR1 is SGHRS, CDR2 YFSETQ, per germline. V was cut by 2 bases and J by 7 bases, with 15 bases left in between. The CDR3 protein is CASSLRHQSGGELFF. Written as DNA, the CDR3 is TGCGCCAGCAGCTTAAGGCACCAATCGGGCGGGGAGCTGTTTTTT.

This clonotype was seen more than once but under ten times. V usage is TRBV5-1 and J usage is TRBJ2-5, with 7 bases fitting TRBD1. CDR1 is SGHRS and CDR2 is YFSETQ in the germline V gene. With V trimmed by 3 bases and J by 3 bases, 8 bases remained unmatched. The CDR3 has 15 amino acids. Written as DNA, the CDR3 is TGCGCCAGCAGCTGGGGGACAGTCGGGAAAGAGACCCAGTACTTC. This sequence encodes CASSWGTVGKETQYF.

The rearrangement joins TRBV3-1 to TRBJ1-2, with unresolved D. V was clipped by 3 bases and J by 11 bases, with 10 bases between them. This CDR3 comprises 11 residues. CDR1 is LGHDT and CDR2 is YNNKEL in the germline V gene (reference sequence). The CDR3 sequence is CASSQQEGYTF. CDR3 sequence (DNA): TGTGCCAGCAGCCAGCAGGAGGGATACACCTTC.

The chain uses TRBV7-9 and TRBJ2-1; 11 nucleotides agree with TRBD2. The CDR3 consists of 16 residues. V shed 5 bases and J 4 bases; nucleotides not matched to a gene: 7. The germline V gene has CDR1 SEHNR and CDR2 FQNEAQ (reference sequence). CDR3 sequence (DNA): TGTGCCAGCAGCGCCCGACTAGCGGGATTTTACAATGAGCAGTTCTTC. It yields the protein CASSARLAGFYNEQFF.

The chain links TRBV20-1 to TRBJ2-1, with 9 positions matching TRBD2. The CDR3 loop spans 15 amino acids. V dropped 5 bases and J dropped 7; count of bases not matched to a gene: 12. Per the germline V gene, CDR1 is DFQATT and CDR2 is SNEGSKA (reference sequence). Here the CDR3 reads CSAPPAGGPANEQFF. The DNA of the CDR3 is TGCAGTGCTCCTCCGGCGGGAGGGCCGGCGAATGAGCAGTTCTTC.

With regard to this clonotype: A read error is possible here, since a much larger clone lies one base away. The rearrangement joins TRBV6-5 to TRBJ2-7; 8 bases line up with TRBD2. The CDR3 is 13 amino acids. V was pared by 5 bases and J by 4 bases, with 4 bases of the junction left unmatched. Germline V gene lookup returns CDR1 MNHEY and CDR2 SVGAGI. DNA for the CDR3: TGTGCCAGCAGTGACGGACTAGCTTACGAGCAGTACTTC. Translated, it gives CASSDGLAYEQYF.

This clonotype was counted a single time. V usage is TRBV5-1 and J usage is TRBJ2-3, with 10 bases aligning to TRBD2. Germline trimming cut 3 bases from V and 2 bases from J; bases unmatched to any gene: 6. The CDR3 has 16 residues. Germline V CDR1 and CDR2: SGHRS, YFSETQ. As DNA, the CDR3 is TGCGCCAGCAGCTCCGGGACTAGCGAATTCACAGATACGCAGTATTTT. This sequence encodes CASSSGTSEFTDTQYF.

This rearrangement joins TRBV27 to TRBJ2-1; TRBD2 matches 12 bases. Per germline, CDR1 MNHEY and CDR2 SMNVEV (reference sequence). The CDR3 covers 16 residues. The ends lost 5 bases at V and 6 bases at J; junction bases unmatched: 8. CDR3 protein: CASSTLAGGPLNEQFF. The CDR3 DNA reads as TGTGCCAGCAGTACCCTAGCGGGAGGGCCTCTCAATGAGCAGTTCTTC.

This clonotype was observed many times. V is TRBV7-2 and J is TRBJ2-7, with 7 bases matching TRBD2. This CDR3 spans 13 amino acids. Germline-derived CDR1 and CDR2 are SGHTA and FQGNSA. Unmatched junction bases numbered 4, after V lost 1 base and J lost 7 bases. The CDR3 region has the DNA TGTGCCAGCAGCTTAGTGGCGGGAGAGGAGCAGTACTTC. It is translated as CASSLVAGEEQYF.

As for this clonotype: A read error may account for a junction end that differs from germline. This chain joins TRBV6-5 and TRBJ2-7; tentative D call: TRBD1 (6 bases). The CDR3 sequence is 16 residues long. Germline CDR1 and CDR2: MNHEY and SVGAGI. CDR3 sequence: CASSHSGTLSSYEQYF. DNA for the CDR3: TGTGCCAGCAGTCACTCCGGGACACTCAGCTCCTACGAGCAGTACTTC.

This rearrangement joins TRBV4-1 to TRBJ2-1; 12 bases fit TRBD1. CDR3 length equals 16 residues. The germline CDR1 and CDR2 sequences are MGHRA and YSYEKL. The junction had 5 bases not matched to a gene; V was cut back by 0 bases and J by 8 bases. The CDR3 sequence is CASSQDGDRGLDEQFF. The DNA for the CDR3 is TGCGCCAGCAGCCAAGACGGGGACAGGGGGCTGGATGAGCAGTTCTTC.

The V and J genes are TRBV15 and TRBJ2-2; tentatively, D is TRBD1 (7 bases). Trimming removed 5 bases from V and 2 bases from J, with 12 bases in between. The CDR3 spans 15 residues. The germline V gene encodes CDR1 LNHNV and CDR2 YYDKDF (reference sequence). The CDR3 is CATSRQGGNTGELFF. Here the CDR3 DNA reads TGTGCCACCAGCCGCCAGGGGGGAAACACCGGGGAGCTGTTTTTT.

V usage is TRBV29-1 and J usage is TRBJ1-1; 9 bases fit TRBD1. The CDR3 is 17 amino acids. CDR1 SQVTM and CDR2 ANQGSEA come from the germline V gene. The ends lost 3 bases at V and 1 base at J; junction bases unmatched: 12. The CDR3 DNA reads TGCAGCGTTGAGAGATACCCTAGGGACAGGGAGAACACTGAAGCTTTCTTT. It codes for CSVERYPRDRENTEAFF.

The chain couples TRBV10-1 to TRBJ1-6, with D uncertain. CDR1 and CDR2 from the germline V gene are WNHNN and SYGVQD (reference sequence). The CDR3 loop spans 14 amino acids. The ends were cut back, 6 bases at V and 5 bases at J, with 11 bases in the middle. The CDR3: CASSILPNNSPLHF. CDR3 bases: TGCGCCAGCAGCATCCTTCCCAATAATTCACCCCTCCACTTT.

As DNA, the CDR3 is TGCGCCAGCAGCTTGAGAGGGGGTGAATCACCCCTCCACTTT. Protein sequence: CASSLRGGESPLHF. V usage is TRBV5-1 and J usage is TRBJ1-6; D is possibly TRBD1 (6 bases). This CDR3 contains 14 residues. Germline V gene sequence: CDR1 SGHRS, CDR2 YFSETQ. Trimming stripped 1 base from V and 10 bases from J, with 12 bases between.

The chain has TRBV20-1 and TRBJ2-1; D may be TRBD1 (6 bases). Germline assignment: CDR1 DFQATT and CDR2 SNEGSKA (reference sequence). The CDR3 consists of 13 residues. The V end was cut by 0 bases, the J end by 6 bases, with 9 bases between. The CDR3 reads CSARDGQTNEQFF. The CDR3 DNA reads TGCAGTGCTAGAGATGGACAGACCAATGAGCAGTTCTTC.

The V gene is TRBV5-4, the J gene TRBJ2-7; D uncertain. The DNA end is a closer match to TRBJ2-5, so the J assignment may be wrong. Germline V gene data show CDR1 as SGHNT and CDR2 as YYREEE (reference sequence). The CDR3 is 13 amino acids. The DNA of the CDR3 is TGTGCCAGCAGCCCAACTTATGAAGAGACCCAGTACTTC. As protein: CASSPTYEETQYF.

This clonotype appeared a few times. A much larger clonotype is one base distant, so this may be a read error. The chain employs TRBV7-2 and TRBJ2-5, with TRBD2 identical over 12 bases. Germline CDR1 SGHTA, CDR2 FQGNSA. The J segment lost 4 bases and the V segment lost 5 bases, leaving 5 bases of the junction unmatched. The CDR3 spans 15 residues. This CDR3 is CASSPTSGGGETQYF. In DNA, the CDR3 is TGTGCCAGCAGCCCGACTAGCGGGGGAGGAGAGACCCAGTACTTC.